This T cell receptor (beta chain) was obtained from a study of follicular helper T cells after annual influenza vaccination. For the study at large: Across the 2013-2014, 2014-2015 and 2015-2016 vaccination seasons, some subjects were resampled.

Time point denoted: 2014-2015 season, 7 days after vaccination. General observations from the study: Successive annual vaccinations recalled a recurrent oligoclonal ICOS+CD38+ cTfh response with influenza-specific clonotypes.

Germline CDR1 is SGHKS and CDR2 is YYEKEE (reference sequence). The CDR3 loop spans 13 amino acids. V lost 4 bases, J lost 2 bases, and 10 bases lay in between. Sequencing of TCRB used Survey level resolution. TCRdb's table, derived via immunoSEQ multiplex PCR, lists solely in-frame clones and lacks some. Among approximately 3,000 clones listed, about 86% were seen once. With regard to this clone: Antigen unknown.

Here the sequenced sample was CXCR5+ CD38- circulating T follicular helper cells from blood, taken 7 days after influenza vaccination. Regarding subset: circulating Tfh, non-naive CD4+CXCR5+PD-1+ (ICOS+CD38+ or ICOS-CD38-). The rearrangement links TRBV5-5 to TRBJ2-7, with D unclear. This sequence originates from an adult who received the influenza vaccine. DNA of the CDR3: TGTGCCAGCAGCACCATGAACGCCTACGAGCAGTACTTC. This translates into CASSTMNAYEQYF. The full variable domain, with the rest looked up from reference TRBV5-5 and TRBJ2-7, is DAGVTQSPTHLIKTRGQQVTLRCSPISGHKSVSWYQQVLGQGPQFIFQYYEKEERGRGNFPDRFSARQFPNYSSELNVNALLLGDSALYLCASSTMNAYEQYFGPGTRLTVT.